This is a list of T cell receptor beta chains from one sample in a study of CD8+ T cells in alopecia areata. Using immunoSEQ multiplex PCR, the repertoire was profiled, and TCRdb retains in-frame clones only, with some absent. The sample lists 80,000 to 95,000 clones, around 44% occurring once. The sequences come from CD8+ T cells sorted from blood, collected at week 24, from a patient treated with tofacitinib. Receptors originate from a human donor with alopecia areata. CDR3s include the opening cysteine and the closing phenylalanine or tryptophan. The D gene is left open where the match is weak. Some rows have no size entry. The others give once, few or many, or a class for an expanded clone.

clone_size | j_call | v_call | d_call | cdr3_aa | cdr3_nt
NA | TRBJ2-7 | TRBV6-6 | TRBD2 | CASSSLAGGVVEQYF | TGTGCCAGCAGTTCCTTAGCGGGAGGCGTCGTCGAGCAGTACTTC
NA | TRBJ2-2 | TRBV11-2 | TRBD2 | CASASGRTNTGELFF | TGTGCCAGCGCCAGCGGGAGGACGAACACCGGGGAGCTGTTTTTT
few | TRBJ2-1 | TRBV7-9 | NA | CASVSDYNEQFF | TGTGCCAGCGTGTCTGACTACAATGAGCAGTTCTTC
NA | TRBJ2-3 | TRBV30 | TRBD2 | CAWRPLGRTDTQYF | TGTGCCTGGAGGCCCCTCGGGAGGACAGATACGCAGTATTTT
few | TRBJ2-7 | TRBV29-1 | NA | CSVEGLSSYEQYF | TGCAGCGTTGAAGGGCTGAGCTCCTACGAGCAGTACTTC
NA | TRBJ1-2 | TRBV29-1 | NA | CSVDRGLYGYTF | TGCAGCGTTGACCGGGGCCTCTATGGCTACACCTTC
NA | TRBJ2-1 | TRBV14 | TRBD2 | CASSQDSGNNEQFF | TGTGCCAGCAGCCAAGATAGCGGGAACAATGAGCAGTTCTTC
NA | TRBJ2-3 | TRBV4-3 | NA | CASSQAGVTQYF | TGCGCCAGCAGCCAAGCAGGGGTTACGCAGTATTTT
NA | TRBJ2-5 | TRBV2 | NA | CASSADSGGETQYF | TGTGCCAGCAGTGCAGACAGTGGGGGAGAGACCCAGTACTTC
NA | TRBJ1-2 | TRBV7-6 | NA | CASSLGPFDGYTF | TGTGCCAGCAGCTTAGGACCCTTCGATGGCTACACCTTC
NA | TRBJ2-7 | TRBV5-1 | TRBD1 | CASSLGAGGYEQYF | TGCGCCAGCAGCTTGGGCGCAGGGGGATACGAGCAGTACTTC
NA | TRBJ1-1 | TRBV29-1 | NA | CSADKGYRENTEAFF | TGCAGCGCCGACAAGGGGTACCGGGAGAACACTGAAGCTTTCTTT
NA | TRBJ1-1 | TRBV29-1 | NA | CSGFQGMNTEAFF | TGCAGCGGCTTCCAGGGGATGAACACTGAAGCTTTCTTT
NA | TRBJ1-2 | TRBV6-1 | NA | CASSELGGMDYGYTF | TGTGCCAGCAGTGAATTGGGGGGTATGGACTATGGCTACACCTTC
NA | TRBJ2-3 | TRBV9 | TRBD1 | CASSAGQASTDTQYF | TGTGCCAGCAGCGCGGGACAGGCTAGCACAGATACGCAGTATTTT
NA | TRBJ1-1 | TRBV29-1 | NA | CSVDPARAAEAFF | TGCAGCGTTGACCCTGCCAGGGCGGCTGAAGCTTTCTTT
many | TRBJ2-1 | TRBV4-1 | TRBD2 | CASSPARGGNEQFF | TGCGCCAGCAGCCCTGCCCGGGGAGGGAATGAGCAGTTCTTC
NA | TRBJ1-1 | TRBV30 | NA | CAWSADGFNTEAFF | TGTGCCTGGAGCGCAGACGGATTTAACACTGAAGCTTTCTTT
few | TRBJ1-5 | TRBV28 | TRBD1 | CASTQQGTNQPQHF | TGTGCCAGCACCCAACAGGGGACCAATCAGCCCCAGCATTTT
NA | TRBJ2-5 | TRBV5-1 | NA | CASSVVPHRDRQETQYF | TGCGCCAGCAGCGTTGTCCCCCACAGGGATCGGCAAGAGACCCAGTACTTC
NA | TRBJ2-3 | TRBV2 | TRBD2 | CASKNPTSGPFTDTQYF | TGTGCCAGCAAAAATCCCACTAGCGGACCATTCACAGATACGCAGTATTTT
few | TRBJ2-1 | TRBV9 | NA | CASNRGGNEQFF | TGTGCCAGCAACCGTGGGGGGAATGAGCAGTTCTTC
few | TRBJ2-7 | TRBV7-3 | TRBD2 | CASSVGGLAGAIAYEQYF | TGTGCCAGCAGCGTAGGTGGGCTAGCGGGAGCAATAGCCTACGAGCAGTACTTC
NA | TRBJ1-2 | TRBV7-9 | NA | CASPDGGGYTF | TGTGCCAGCCCAGACGGCGGCGGCTACACCTTC
NA | TRBJ1-5 | TRBV7-2 | TRBD1 | CASSQGTVPNQPQHF | TGTGCCAGCAGCCAGGGGACAGTCCCCAATCAGCCCCAGCATTTT
once | TRBJ2-1 | TRBV28 | TRBD2 | CASSSHGTSAYRVYEQFF | TGTGCCAGCAGTTCCCACGGGACTAGCGCCTATAGGGTCTATGAGCAGTTCTTC
few | TRBJ2-5 | TRBV29-1 | TRBD2 | CSGTSGRKGGETQYF | TGCAGCGGCACTAGCGGGAGAAAAGGCGGGGAGACCCAGTACTTC
NA | TRBJ2-1 | TRBV5-1 | NA | CASSLDLTVDEQFF | TGCGCCAGCAGCTTGGATCTAACAGTCGATGAGCAGTTCTTC
NA | TRBJ2-3 | TRBV5-1 | NA | CASSFRPDSTDTQYF | TGCGCCAGCAGCTTCCGGCCTGACAGCACAGATACGCAGTATTTT
few | TRBJ2-5 | TRBV27 | NA | CASSLLGGRSETQYF | TGTGCCAGCAGTTTATTGGGGGGCCGCAGCGAGACCCAGTACTTC
NA | TRBJ2-2 | TRBV4-1 | NA | CASSPERVAGELFF | TGCGCCAGCAGCCCAGAGAGAGTGGCCGGGGAGCTGTTTTTT
few | TRBJ2-7 | TRBV7-2 | NA | CASSARATVAEQYF | TGTGCCAGCAGCGCCCGGGCCACAGTGGCCGAGCAGTACTTC
few | TRBJ2-7 | TRBV29-1 | NA | CSVRTETYEQYF | TGCAGCGTTCGGACAGAGACCTACGAGCAGTACTTC
once | TRBJ2-5 | TRBV7-9 | TRBD2 | CASRPFSGSEETQYF | TGTGCCAGCAGACCATTTAGCGGGAGTGAAGAGACCCAGTACTTC
NA | TRBJ1-1 | TRBV18 | TRBD1 | CASSPWDRGMNTEAFF | TGTGCCAGCTCACCCTGGGACAGGGGGATGAACACTGAAGCTTTCTTT
NA | TRBJ2-7 | TRBV5-4 | TRBD2 | CASRAGLAGSYEQYF | TGTGCCAGCAGGGCGGGACTAGCGGGATCCTACGAGCAGTACTTC
NA | TRBJ2-6 | TRBV9 | NA | CASSVPYWELNSGANVLTF | TGTGCCAGCAGCGTCCCTTATTGGGAGTTGAACTCTGGGGCCAACGTCCTGACTTTC
few | TRBJ2-7 | TRBV7-9 | TRBD2 | CASSTVEASGVTYEQYF | TGTGCCAGCAGCACCGTCGAGGCTAGCGGCGTCACCTACGAGCAGTACTTC
NA | TRBJ2-3 | TRBV6-5 | TRBD2 | CASSYRASGSTDTQYF | TGTGCCAGCAGTTATAGGGCTAGCGGGAGCACAGATACGCAGTATTTT
NA | TRBJ1-2 | TRBV11-2 | NA | CASSPTESYGYTF | TGTGCCAGCAGCCCGACTGAAAGCTATGGCTACACCTTC
NA | TRBJ1-1 | TRBV30 | NA | CACPGPSYTEAFF | TGTGCCTGCCCGGGTCCAAGCTACACTGAAGCTTTCTTT
NA | TRBJ2-3 | TRBV7-9 | TRBD1 | CASSWDSSTDTQYF | TGTGCCAGCAGCTGGGACAGCTCCACAGATACGCAGTATTTT
once | TRBJ2-7 | TRBV4-1 | NA | CASSQVWTEGYEQYF | TGCGCCAGCAGCCAAGTGTGGACTGAGGGCTACGAGCAGTACTTC
few | TRBJ2-3 | TRBV7-9 | TRBD2 | CASLALRPSGFTDTQYF | TGTGCCAGCCTTGCCTTAAGGCCTAGCGGATTCACAGATACGCAGTATTTT
few | TRBJ1-5 | TRBV4-1 | NA | CASSLHPEGGQPQHF | TGCGCCAGCAGCCTACATCCAGAAGGTGGTCAGCCCCAGCATTTT
NA | TRBJ2-2 | TRBV7-2 | TRBD1 | CASSLEGTGINTGELFF | TGTGCCAGCAGCTTAGAGGGGACAGGGATCAACACCGGGGAGCTGTTTTTT
few | TRBJ2-1 | TRBV5-8 | NA | CASSSMSEQFF | TGTGCCAGCAGCTCAATGAGTGAGCAGTTCTTC
NA | TRBJ2-2 | TRBV29-1 | NA | CSVRTATGELFF | TGCAGCGTACGGACTGCAACCGGGGAGCTGTTTTTT
NA | TRBJ2-1 | TRBV7-9 | TRBD2 | CASSLAPTGGGNEQFF | TGTGCCAGCAGCTTAGCCCCCACGGGAGGGGGGAATGAGCAGTTCTTC
few | TRBJ2-3 | TRBV6-5 | NA | CASTRGGLSTDTQYF | TGTGCCAGCACCCGAGGGGGACTCAGCACAGATACGCAGTATTTT
few | TRBJ1-2 | TRBV9 | NA | CASSVGWGNYGYTF | TGTGCCAGCAGCGTAGGTTGGGGGAACTATGGCTACACCTTC